Each of the 20 T cell receptor beta chains below was sequenced from the same sample in a study of breast tumors, draining lymph nodes, adjacent tissues. TCRdb processed the multiplex PCR reads anew with MiXCR; each CDR3 protein has one entry. Among 50,000 to 85,000 distinct CDR3 sequences, approximately 47% were seen once, and the ten largest hold around 8%. The source material was breast tumor tissue. These receptors originate from a female donor with breast cancer. Some clones in this sample may be carry-over from other donors' samples.

The rearrangement joins TRBV24-1 to TRBJ1-1; the D gene is possibly TRBD1 (6 bases). This CDR3 has 16 amino acids. Germline V gene sequence: CDR1 KGHDR, CDR2 SFDVKD. Trimming took 11 bases from V and 2 from J, leaving 23 bases between them. CDR3 sequence reads: CASSRAGAEGNTEAFF. In DNA, the CDR3 is TGTGCCAGCAGCCGGGCGGGGGCGGAAGGCAACACTGAAGCTTTCTTT.

This clonotype was observed many times. V is TRBV9 and J is TRBJ1-6; 8 nucleotides match TRBD1. This CDR3 region has 17 residues. The V gene end was trimmed by 2 bases and the J gene end by 9 bases; junction bases not matched to a gene: 13. Germline CDR1 SGDLS, CDR2 YYNGEE. The CDR3 sequence is CASSVNLWTGSFSPLHF. The CDR3 DNA sequence: TGTGCCAGCAGCGTGAATCTTTGGACAGGGTCATTTTCACCCCTCCACTTT.

Many counts were recorded for this clonotype. J is TRBJ2-3 and V is TRBV12-3 or TRBV12-4, with a tentative D call TRBD1 (5 bases). This CDR3 is built from 15 residues. Trimming shortened V by 2 bases and J by 2 bases, and 11 bases separated the two germline ends. In nucleotides, the CDR3 is TGTGCCAGCAGTTTATTGCAGGGTGCCACAGATACGCAGTATTTT. Protein: CASSLLQGATDTQYF.

This clonotype was seen once. The J gene is TRBJ2-5, the V gene TRBV7-9; 10 bases line up with TRBD2. The V gene's germline CDR1 is SEHNR and CDR2 FQNEAQ (reference sequence). The CDR3 consists of 16 residues. V lost 5 bases to trimming and J lost 1 base; unmatched junction nucleotides: 7. CDR3 nucleotides: TGTGCCAGCAGCCTCGGACTAGCGGAGACCCAAGAGACCCAGTACTTC. This codes for CASSLGLAETQETQYF.

At least ten counts were recorded for this clonotype. The V and J genes are TRBV27 and TRBJ2-1, with D hard to call. There are 14 residues in the CDR3. The ends were cut back, 4 bases at V and 4 bases at J, with 11 bases in the middle. The germline V gene has CDR1 MNHEY and CDR2 SMNVEV (reference sequence). Here the CDR3 DNA reads TGTGCCAGCAGTTGGGTCTCCCCGTACAATGAGCAGTTCTTC. Amino acids: CASSWVSPYNEQFF.

This clonotype was seen only once. This chain's CDR3 is CASSDRTGVLSGNTF. Here the CDR3 DNA reads TGTGCCAGCAGCGACCGAACAGGGGTCCTCTCTGGAAACACCTTC. The chain recombines TRBV9 with TRBJ1-2, with 7 nucleotides matching TRBD1. V lost 3 bases and J lost 12; bases outside the gene matches: 17. The CDR3 is 15 amino acids. Germline V gives CDR1 SGDLS, CDR2 YYNGEE.

This clonotype has a count of ten or more. The CDR3 loop is CASSKDGGRAETQYF. The CDR3 region has the DNA TGTGCCAGCAGTAAAGACGGCGGGAGGGCAGAGACCCAGTACTTC. The rearrangement links TRBV2 to TRBJ2-5; 9 nucleotides match TRBD2. The V and J ends lost 5 bases and 4 bases, in that order; junction bases with no gene match: 8. This CDR3 has 15 amino acids. Germline V lookup: CDR1 SNHLY, CDR2 FYNNEI.

There are many counts of this clonotype. Relative to the germline gene, one junction end is altered; a read error may explain this. The chain joins TRBV7-2 to TRBJ1-6; 9 nucleotides match TRBD1. CDR1 SGHTA and CDR2 FQGNSA come from the germline V gene. The CDR3 covers 15 residues. The CDR3 DNA reads as TGTGCCAGCAGTCTTAGCCGGGACAGGGCTTCACCCCTCTACTTT. It codes for CASSLSRDRASPLYF. The whole variable domain, remainder taken from reference TRBV7-2 and TRBJ1-6, is GAGVSQSPSNKVTEKGKDVELRCDPISGHTALYWYRQSLGQGLEFLIYFQGNSAPDKSGLPSDRFSAERTGGSVSTLTIQRTQQEDSAVYLCASSLSRDRASPLYFGNGTRLTVT.

This clonotype has at least ten counts. The rearrangement links TRBV20-1 to TRBJ2-3; D remains unclear. V was cut by 1 base and J by 0 bases, with 11 bases left in between. Germline V lookup: CDR1 DFQATT, CDR2 SNEGSKA (reference sequence). The CDR3 is 15 residues long. CDR3 bases: TGCAGTGCTAGAGCACCTAGAAGTAGCACAGATACGCAGTATTTT. Its translation: CSARAPRSSTDTQYF.

In this sample, this clonotype turned up many times. This chain uses TRBV3-1 with TRBJ2-3; no clear D. The CDR3 extends over 18 amino acids. Trimming cost V 0 bases and J 8 bases, with 24 bases left between them. The germline gives CDR1 LGHDT, CDR2 YNNKEL (reference sequence). The chain's CDR3 is CASSQEGYAPPLTGTQYF. The CDR3 coding sequence is TGTGCCAGCAGCCAAGAGGGCTATGCCCCACCCCTTACGGGTACGCAGTATTTT.

This clonotype appeared many times. This sequence joins TRBV6-2 or TRBV6-3 and TRBJ2-5; D possibly corresponds to TRBD1 (6 bases). The ends were cut back, 6 bases at V and 5 bases at J, with 13 bases in the middle. This CDR3 comprises 13 residues. Germline CDR1 MNHEY, CDR2 SVGEGT. CDR3 sequence (DNA): TGTGCCAGCAGGCGGTTTAGGGGGGAGACCCAGTACTTC. Protein sequence: CASRRFRGETQYF.

This clonotype was observed at least ten times. The gene calls are TRBV7-9 and TRBJ2-7, with TRBD1 as a possible D gene (6 bases). Germline CDR1 and CDR2: SEHNR and FQNEAQ (reference sequence). The CDR3 loop spans 13 amino acids. Trimming took off 5 bases at V and 3 bases at J, with 11 bases between the two ends. In nucleotides, the CDR3 is TGTGCCAGCAGCCGACAGGATCACTACGAGCAGTACTTC. Translation: CASSRQDHYEQYF.

A few counts support this clonotype. The V gene is TRBV7-3, the J gene TRBJ2-7, with 10 positions matching TRBD2. V shed 5 bases and J 4 bases; nucleotides not matched to a gene: 8. The length of the CDR3 is 15 residues. Germline V gives CDR1 SGHTA, CDR2 FQGTGA. CDR3 region: CASSPAGGSQYEQYF. The CDR3 bases are TGTGCCAGCAGCCCAGCGGGAGGGTCACAATACGAGCAGTACTTC.

This clonotype was picked up many times. V usage is TRBV12-3 or TRBV12-4 and J usage is TRBJ2-1, with a tentative D call TRBD2 (6 bases). V lost 8 bases to trimming and J lost 0 bases, with 14 bases between them. The CDR3 extends over 15 amino acids. In DNA, the CDR3 is TGTGCCAGCCTGATTAGCGGTGTCTCCTACAATGAGCAGTTCTTC. The encoded protein is CASLISGVSYNEQFF.

Turning to this clonotype: A clone one base away is much larger, so this may be a read error. This chain connects TRBV20-1 to TRBJ2-5; 9 nucleotides agree with TRBD1. Trimming took 0 bases from V and 5 from J; bases not matched to a gene: 7. Germline lookup yields CDR1 DFQATT and CDR2 SNEGSKA (reference sequence). The CDR3 is 15 residues long. The CDR3 DNA reads as TGCAGTGCTAGAGATCTACAGGGGGCGCCTGAGACCCAGTACTTC. Protein product: CSARDLQGAPETQYF.

This clonotype was observed a few times. The CDR3 DNA is TGTGCCAGCAGCTTCCCAGGAGGCGAGCAGTACTTC. As protein: CASSFPGGEQYF. This chain links TRBV7-3 with TRBJ2-7; possibly TRBD2 for D (5 bases). The length of the CDR3 is 12 residues. With 3 bases removed from V and 6 bases from J, the gap between germline ends came to 9 bases. CDR1 is SGHTA and CDR2 is FQGTGA in the germline V gene. Full variable domain (outside the CDR3, taken from reference TRBV7-3 and TRBJ2-7): GAGVSQTPSNKVTEKGKYVELRCDPISGHTALYWYRQSLGQGPEFLIYFQGTGAADDSGLPNDRFFAVRPEGSVSTLKIQRTERGDSAVYLCASSFPGGEQYFGPGTRLTVT.

At least ten counts were recorded for this clonotype. This chain connects TRBV5-6 to TRBJ1-2, with D tentatively TRBD1 (5 bases). The CDR3 extends over 18 amino acids. The V gene's germline CDR1 is SGHDT and CDR2 YYEEEE. Trimming cost V 4 bases and J 0 bases, with 22 bases left between them. The CDR3 protein is CASSHWGRSTPANYGYTF. CDR3 nucleotides: TGTGCCAGCAGCCATTGGGGCAGGTCGACCCCTGCTAACTATGGCTACACCTTC.

This clonotype was observed once. The CDR3 nucleotides read TGTGCCAGCAGCGACAGGGGCTCAGGCTACACCTTC. This codes for CASSDRGSGYTF. The chain has TRBV6-5 and TRBJ1-2, with 8 bases aligning to TRBD1. The CDR3 has 12 residues. V was clipped by 6 bases and J by 8 bases; unmatched bases: 5. CDR1 and CDR2 from the germline V gene are MNHEY and SVGAGI.

This clonotype has just one count. J is TRBJ2-5 and V is TRBV2; TRBD2 matches at 11 bases. Germline CDR1 and CDR2: SNHLY and FYNNEI. The CDR3 consists of 17 residues. V trimming: 2 bases; J trimming: 2 bases; junction bases outside the gene matches: 7. The CDR3 sequence is CASSEFLAGGEQETQYF. The CDR3, as DNA: TGTGCCAGCAGTGAATTTCTAGCGGGGGGAGAACAAGAGACCCAGTACTTC.

This clonotype occurred many times. CDR3 amino acids: CATHGVRTGSNQPQHF. CDR3 DNA: TGTGCCACCCATGGGGTAAGGACAGGGAGCAATCAGCCCCAGCATTTT. The chain recombines TRBV6-2 or TRBV6-3 with TRBJ1-5; 8 nucleotides agree with TRBD1. From germline, CDR1 is MNHEY and CDR2 SVGEGT. The J segment lost 1 base and the V segment lost 10 bases, leaving 12 bases of the junction unmatched. The CDR3 covers 16 residues.